The source of this T cell receptor (beta chain) is a study of blood T cell repertoires in COVID-19. Germline-derived CDR1 and CDR2 are SGHVS and FNYEAQ. V lost 5 bases and J 5 bases, leaving 9 bases between the germline ends. The CDR3 contains 12 residues. Per the original data handling: How many nucleated cells were present was estimated from reference gene primer amplification. Measured with immunoSEQ multiplex PCR; TCRdb has only the in-frame clones, and not every one. V and J calls and clone size are those listed in that table; D and trimming were worked out from the DNA. The sample lists 150,000 to 200,000 clones, around 89% occurring once.

The V gene is TRBV7-6, the J gene TRBJ2-5; D is uncertain. The material sequenced was peripheral blood. This sequence was found in a man between 35 and 55 years old with active or convalescent COVID-19. This CDR3 is CASSLLRETQYF. The CDR3 DNA follows: TGTGCCAGCAGCCTATTGCGTGAGACCCAGTACTTC.